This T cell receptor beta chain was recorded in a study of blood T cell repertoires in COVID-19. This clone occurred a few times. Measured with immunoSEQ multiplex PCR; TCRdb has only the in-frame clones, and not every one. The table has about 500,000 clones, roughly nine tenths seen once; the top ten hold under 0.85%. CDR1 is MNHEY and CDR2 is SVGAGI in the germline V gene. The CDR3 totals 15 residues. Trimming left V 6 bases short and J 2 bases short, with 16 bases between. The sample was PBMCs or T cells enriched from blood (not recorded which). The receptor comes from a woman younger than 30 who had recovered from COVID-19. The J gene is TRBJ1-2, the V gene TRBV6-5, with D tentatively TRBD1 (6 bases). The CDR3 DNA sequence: TGTGCCAGCAGCCCAAGGGGGACGGTCAACTATGGCTACACCTTC. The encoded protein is CASSPRGTVNYGYTF.